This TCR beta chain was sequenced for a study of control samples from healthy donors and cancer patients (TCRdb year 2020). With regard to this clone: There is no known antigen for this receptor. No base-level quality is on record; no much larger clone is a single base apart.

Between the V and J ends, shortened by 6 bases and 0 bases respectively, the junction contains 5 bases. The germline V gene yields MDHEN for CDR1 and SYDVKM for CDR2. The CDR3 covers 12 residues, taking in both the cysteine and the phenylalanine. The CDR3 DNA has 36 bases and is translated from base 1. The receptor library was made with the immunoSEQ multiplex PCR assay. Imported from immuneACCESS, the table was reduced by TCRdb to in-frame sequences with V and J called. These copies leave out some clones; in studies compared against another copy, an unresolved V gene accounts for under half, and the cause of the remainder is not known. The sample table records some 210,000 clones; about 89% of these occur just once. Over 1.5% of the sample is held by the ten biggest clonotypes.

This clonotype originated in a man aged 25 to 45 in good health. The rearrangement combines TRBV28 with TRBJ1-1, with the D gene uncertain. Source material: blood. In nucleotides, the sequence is TGTGCCAGCAGGACTCTGAACACTGAAGCTTTCTTT. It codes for CASRTLNTEAFF.